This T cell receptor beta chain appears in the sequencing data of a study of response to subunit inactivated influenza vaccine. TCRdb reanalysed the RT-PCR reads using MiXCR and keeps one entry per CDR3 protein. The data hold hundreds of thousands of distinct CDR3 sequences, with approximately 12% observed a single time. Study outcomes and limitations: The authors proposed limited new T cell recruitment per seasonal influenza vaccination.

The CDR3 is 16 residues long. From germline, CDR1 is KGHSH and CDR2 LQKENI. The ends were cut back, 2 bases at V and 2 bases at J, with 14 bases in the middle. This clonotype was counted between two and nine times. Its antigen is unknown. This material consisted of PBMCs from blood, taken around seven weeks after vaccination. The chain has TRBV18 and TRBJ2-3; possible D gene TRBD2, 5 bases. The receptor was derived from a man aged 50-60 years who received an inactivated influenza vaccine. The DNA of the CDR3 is TGTGCCAGCTCACCAACGAGCATGAGGGTCACAGATACGCAGTATTTT. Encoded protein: CASSPTSMRVTDTQYF.